One sample yielded the 3 T cell receptor beta chains listed below, sequenced in a study of T-cell memory formation after mild COVID-19. TCRdb reprocessed the 5' RACE reads with MiXCR, giving one entry per CDR3 protein. The table lists hundreds of thousands of distinct CDR3 sequences, just over 15% of them singletons. Specimen: PBMCs or a T cell subset sorted from them (not recorded which). Every receptor here comes from an adult woman who had mild COVID-19 (a few samples of this study predate the infection). Cell type and time point are not known.

The rearrangement uses TRBV5-1 and TRBJ2-1, with 13 bases identical to TRBD2. Germline CDR1 SGHRS, CDR2 YFSETQ. The ends lost 7 bases at V and 5 bases at J; junction bases unmatched: 6. The CDR3 consists of 15 residues. CDR3: CASGTGLAGDNEQFF. In DNA form, the CDR3 reads TGCGCCAGCGGCACAGGACTAGCGGGAGACAATGAGCAGTTCTTC.

This clonotype has a handful of counts. The chain carries TRBV12-3 or TRBV12-4 and TRBJ1-3; D call uncertain. The CDR3 is 12 amino acids. The V end lost 6 bases, the J end lost 4 bases, and 7 bases lay between the germline ends. The CDR3 bases are TGTGCCAGCAGAATAGGCGGAAACACCATATATTTT. Protein product: CASRIGGNTIYF.

This clonotype was recorded many times. This rearrangement joins TRBV20-1 to TRBJ2-1; TRBD2 aligns across 16 bases. This CDR3 is 17 amino acids long. V trimming: 6 bases; J trimming: 3 bases; junction bases outside the gene matches: 8. Germline V CDR1 and CDR2: DFQATT, SNEGSKA (reference sequence). CDR3 nucleotides: TGCAGTGCCTCGGGACTAGCGGGAGGGGGATACTACAATGAGCAGTTCTTC. Translation gives CSASGLAGGGYYNEQFF.